The clone carrying this T cell receptor (beta chain) was recorded a few times. This sample is drawn from a study of blood T cell repertoires in COVID-19. Across the study: The analysed material was cDNA or gDNA that came from T cells, B-cell-depleted T cells, or PBMCs.

CDR1 and CDR2 (germline): LGHDT, YNNKEL (reference sequence). The length of the CDR3 is 15 residues. Trimming at V came to 3 bases and at J to 7 bases, leaving 8 bases not matched to a gene. Assay used: immunoSEQ multiplex PCR; TCRdb lists only in-frame clones, some missing. The table records some 160,000 clones, 60% to 80% of them present only once. The origin of this receptor is a man in his fifties with active or convalescent COVID-19. The sequencing input was peripheral blood. J is TRBJ2-1 and V is TRBV3-1 (or the pseudogene TRBV3-2), with 8 bases identical to TRBD1. The CDR3 sequence: CASSHLGQGRNEQFF. The CDR3 DNA follows: TGTGCCAGCAGCCACCTTGGACAGGGTAGGAATGAGCAGTTCTTC.